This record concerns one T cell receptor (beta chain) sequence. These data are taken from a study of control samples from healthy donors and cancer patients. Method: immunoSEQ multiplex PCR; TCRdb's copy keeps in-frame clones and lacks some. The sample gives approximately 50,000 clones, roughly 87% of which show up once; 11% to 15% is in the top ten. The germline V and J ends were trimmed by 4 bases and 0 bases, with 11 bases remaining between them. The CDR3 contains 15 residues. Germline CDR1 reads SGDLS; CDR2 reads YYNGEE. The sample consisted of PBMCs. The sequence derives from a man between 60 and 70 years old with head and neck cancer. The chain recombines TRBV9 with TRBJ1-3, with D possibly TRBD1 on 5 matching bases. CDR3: CASSRGEGSGNTIYF. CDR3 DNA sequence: TGTGCCAGCAGCCGGGGGGAGGGCTCTGGAAACACCATATATTTT.